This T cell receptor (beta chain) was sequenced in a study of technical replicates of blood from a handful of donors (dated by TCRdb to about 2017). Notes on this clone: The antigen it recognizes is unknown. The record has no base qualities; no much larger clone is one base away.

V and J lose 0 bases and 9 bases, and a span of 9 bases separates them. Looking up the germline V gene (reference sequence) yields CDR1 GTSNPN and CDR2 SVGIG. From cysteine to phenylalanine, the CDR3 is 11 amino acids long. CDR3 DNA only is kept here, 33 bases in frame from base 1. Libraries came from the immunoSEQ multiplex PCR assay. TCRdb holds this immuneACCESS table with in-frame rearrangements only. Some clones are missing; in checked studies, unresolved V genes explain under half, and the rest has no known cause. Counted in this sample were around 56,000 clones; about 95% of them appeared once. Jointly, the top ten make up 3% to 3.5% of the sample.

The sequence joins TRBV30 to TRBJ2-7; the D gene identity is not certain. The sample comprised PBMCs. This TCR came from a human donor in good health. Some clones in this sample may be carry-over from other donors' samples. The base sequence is TGTGCCTGGAGTGTAAATTCCGGGCAGTACTTC. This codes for CAWSVNSGQYF.